This entry concerns a single TCR beta chain. This specimen belongs to a study of blood T cell repertoires in COVID-19. About the study: Some COVID-19 samples were acute and others convalescent; all came from the United States, Italy and Spain. T cells, B-cell-depleted T cells, or PBMCs supplied cDNA or gDNA.

Original data processing: Estimated nucleated cell counts came from reference gene primer amplification. The method was immunoSEQ multiplex PCR; TCRdb's version includes in-frame clones alone and lacks a portion of them. That table supplies the V and J calls and clone size; D and trimming were determined from the DNA. The profile covers 390,000 or so clones, with 85% to 90% appearing a single time and 6.5% taken by the ten largest. CDR3 size: 14 residues. Trimming left V 0 bases short and J 7 bases short, with 12 bases between. The germline V gene encodes CDR1 MNHEY and CDR2 SMNVEV (reference sequence).

The TCR originated in a man between 18 and 29 years old with active or convalescent COVID-19. The chain is built from TRBV27 and TRBJ1-2; D is unclear. What was sequenced was peripheral blood. CDR3 coding DNA: TGTGCCAGCAGTTTATCGTACCAGTGGAGTGGCTACACCTTC. Translating it yields CASSLSYQWSGYTF.